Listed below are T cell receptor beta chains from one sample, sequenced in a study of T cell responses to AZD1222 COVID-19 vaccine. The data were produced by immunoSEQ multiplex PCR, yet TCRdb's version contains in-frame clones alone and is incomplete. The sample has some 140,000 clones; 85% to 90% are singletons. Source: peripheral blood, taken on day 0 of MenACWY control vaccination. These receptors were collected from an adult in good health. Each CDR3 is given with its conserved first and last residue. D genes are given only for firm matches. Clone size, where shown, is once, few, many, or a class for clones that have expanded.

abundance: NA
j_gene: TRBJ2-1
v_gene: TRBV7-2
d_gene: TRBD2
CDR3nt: TGTGCCAGCAGCCCCGGGACTAGCGTCCACAATGAGCAGTTCTTC
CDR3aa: CASSPGTSVHNEQFF

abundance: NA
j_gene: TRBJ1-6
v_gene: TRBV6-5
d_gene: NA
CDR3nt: TGTGCCAGCAGTAGGACAGTCAATAATTCACCCCTCCACTTT
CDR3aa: CASSRTVNNSPLHF

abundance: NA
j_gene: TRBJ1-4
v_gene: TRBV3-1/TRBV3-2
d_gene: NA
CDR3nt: TGTGCCAGCAGCCCTACCGTGGCTAATGAAAAACTGTTTTTT
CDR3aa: CASSPTVANEKLFF

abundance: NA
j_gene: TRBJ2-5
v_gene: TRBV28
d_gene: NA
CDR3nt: TGTGCCAGCAGCCAGACAGGGACTCAGGTAGAGACCCAGTACTTC
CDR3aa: CASSQTGTQVETQYF

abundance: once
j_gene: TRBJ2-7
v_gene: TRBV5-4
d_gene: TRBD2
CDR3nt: TGTGCCAGCAGCCTGGGACTAGCGGGAGCCTACGAGCAGTACTTC
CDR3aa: CASSLGLAGAYEQYF

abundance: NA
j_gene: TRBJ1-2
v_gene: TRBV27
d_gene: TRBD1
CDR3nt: TGTGCCAGCAGAGATTTTCCGTACCGGGACAGAGCTAACTATGGCTACACCTTC
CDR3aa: CASRDFPYRDRANYGYTF

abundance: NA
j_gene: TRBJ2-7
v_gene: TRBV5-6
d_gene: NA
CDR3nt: TGTGCCAGCAGCTTGGGGCGGAGAGCCTACGAGCAGTACTTC
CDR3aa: CASSLGRRAYEQYF

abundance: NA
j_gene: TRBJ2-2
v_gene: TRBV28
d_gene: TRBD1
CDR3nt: TGTGCCAGCAGAACAGGACAGGGAGGTACCGGGGAGCTGTTTTTT
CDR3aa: CASRTGQGGTGELFF

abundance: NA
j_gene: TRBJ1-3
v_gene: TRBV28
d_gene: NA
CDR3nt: TGTGCCAGCAGTTTTACACGTATCTCTGGAAACACCATATATTTT
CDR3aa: CASSFTRISGNTIYF

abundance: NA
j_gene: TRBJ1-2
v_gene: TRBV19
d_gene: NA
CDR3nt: TGTGCCACCAAAGGAACAGGGCCTAAACACTATGGCTACACCTTC
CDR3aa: CATKGTGPKHYGYTF

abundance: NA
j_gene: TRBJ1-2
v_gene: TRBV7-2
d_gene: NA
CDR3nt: TGTGCCAGCAGCTCAGGGTTTCGCTATGGCTACACCTTC
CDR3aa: CASSSGFRYGYTF

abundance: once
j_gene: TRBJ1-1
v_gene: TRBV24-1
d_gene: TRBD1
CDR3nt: TGTGCCACCAGCTTAACAGGGGTCACTGAAGCTTTCTTT
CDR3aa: CATSLTGVTEAFF

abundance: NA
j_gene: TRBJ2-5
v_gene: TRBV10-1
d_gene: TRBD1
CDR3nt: TGCGCCAGCAGTGAGTCTATACGGTGGCAGGGCAGTGGGACAGGGAGGTTAGAGACCCAGTACTTC
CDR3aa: CASSESIRWQGSGTGRLETQYF

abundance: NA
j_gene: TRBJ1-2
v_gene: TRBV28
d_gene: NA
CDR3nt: TGTGCCAGCAGTTTATACGGCTACTATGGCTACACCTTC
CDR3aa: CASSLYGYYGYTF

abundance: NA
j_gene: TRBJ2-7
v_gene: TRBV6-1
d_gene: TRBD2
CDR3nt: TGTGCCAGCAGTGAAAGCGCGGGCGGGAGGGTCTACGAGCAGTACTTC
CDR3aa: CASSESAGGRVYEQYF

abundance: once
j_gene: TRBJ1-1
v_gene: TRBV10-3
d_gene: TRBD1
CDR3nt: TGTGCCACCATCTCCGGGACAGCCAGAACTGAAGCTTTCTTT
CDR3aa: CATISGTARTEAFF

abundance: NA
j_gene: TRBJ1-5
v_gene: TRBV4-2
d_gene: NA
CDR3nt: TGTGCCAGCAGCCACGGAACCAATCAGCCCCAGCATTTT
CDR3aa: CASSHGTNQPQHF

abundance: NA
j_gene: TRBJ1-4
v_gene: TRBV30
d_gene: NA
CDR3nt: TGTGCCTGGAGTGTCTTGTCTATTAATGAAAAACTGTTTTTT
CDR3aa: CAWSVLSINEKLFF

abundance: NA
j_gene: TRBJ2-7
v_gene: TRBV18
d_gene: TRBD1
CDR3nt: TGTGCCAGCTCACCACCGATTGGACAGGGGAGCTCCTACGAGCAGTACTTC
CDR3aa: CASSPPIGQGSSYEQYF

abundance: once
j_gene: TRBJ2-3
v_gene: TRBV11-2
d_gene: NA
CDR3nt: TGTGCCAGCAGCTTAACCGGAGATACGCAGTATTTT
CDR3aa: CASSLTGDTQYF

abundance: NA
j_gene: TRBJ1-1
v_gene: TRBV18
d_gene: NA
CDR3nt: TGTGCCAGCTCACCTCGGACGATGAACACTGAAGCTTTCTTT
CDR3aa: CASSPRTMNTEAFF

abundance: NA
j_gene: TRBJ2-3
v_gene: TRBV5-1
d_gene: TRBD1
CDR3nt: TGCGCCAGCAGCTTGACAGGGGGCCGCACAGATACGCAGTATTTT
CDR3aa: CASSLTGGRTDTQYF

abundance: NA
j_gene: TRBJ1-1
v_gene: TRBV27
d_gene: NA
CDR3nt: TGTGCCAGCAGTTTGACGGGGAACACTGAAGCTTTCTTT
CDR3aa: CASSLTGNTEAFF

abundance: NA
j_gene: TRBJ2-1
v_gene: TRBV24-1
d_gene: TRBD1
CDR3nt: TGTGCCACCAGTGATCAGGGCAGGGGGCAATACAATGAGCAGTTCTTC
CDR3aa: CATSDQGRGQYNEQFF

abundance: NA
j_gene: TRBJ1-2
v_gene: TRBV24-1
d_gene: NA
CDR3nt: TGTGCCACCAGTGATTCGCGAAGGGGTAACTATGGCTACACCTTC
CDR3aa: CATSDSRRGNYGYTF

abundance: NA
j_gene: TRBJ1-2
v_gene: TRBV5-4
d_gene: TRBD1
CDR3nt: TGTGCCAGCAGCTTGTGGACAGGGGGTGGTGGCTACACCTTC
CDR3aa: CASSLWTGGGGYTF

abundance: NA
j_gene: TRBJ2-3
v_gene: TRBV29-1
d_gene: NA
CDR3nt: TGCAGCGTTGAAGATCCTCCGGGTACAGATACGCAGTATTTT
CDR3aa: CSVEDPPGTDTQYF

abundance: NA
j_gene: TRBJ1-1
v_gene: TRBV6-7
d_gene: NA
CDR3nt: TGTGCCAGCAGTTCCGGGCGGCACAGTCTGCGGGGGAACACTGAAGCTTTCTTT
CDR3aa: CASSSGRHSLRGNTEAFF

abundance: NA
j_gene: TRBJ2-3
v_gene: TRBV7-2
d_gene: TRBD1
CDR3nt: TGTGCCAGCAGCGGCGCCGGGACAGGGAAGTCAGATACGCAGTATTTT
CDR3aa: CASSGAGTGKSDTQYF

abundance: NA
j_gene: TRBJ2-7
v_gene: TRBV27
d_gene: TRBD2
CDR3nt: TGTGCCAGCAGATTAGCGGGAAACTACGAGCAGTACTTC
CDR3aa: CASRLAGNYEQYF

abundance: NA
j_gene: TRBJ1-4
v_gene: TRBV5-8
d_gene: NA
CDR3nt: TGTGCCAGCAGCTTGAAGGGGCGAGGTGAAAAACTGTTTTTT
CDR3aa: CASSLKGRGEKLFF

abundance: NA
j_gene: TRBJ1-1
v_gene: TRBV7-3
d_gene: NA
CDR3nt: TGTGCCAGCAGCTCCGGGGAACGGACTGAAGCTTTCTTT
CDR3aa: CASSSGERTEAFF

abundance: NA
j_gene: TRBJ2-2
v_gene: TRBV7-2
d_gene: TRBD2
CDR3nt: TGTGCCAGCAGCTCTAGAGGGACTAGATTCGGGGAGCTGTTTTTT
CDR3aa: CASSSRGTRFGELFF

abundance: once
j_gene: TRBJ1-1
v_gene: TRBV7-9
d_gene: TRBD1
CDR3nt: TGTGCCAGCAGCGCCCCGGACAGGAGGAACACTGAAGCTTTCTTT
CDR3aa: CASSAPDRRNTEAFF

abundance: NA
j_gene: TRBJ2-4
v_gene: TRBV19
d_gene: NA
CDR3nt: TGTGCCCCTAAAGGGGGGGCAAACATTCAGTACTTC
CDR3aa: CAPKGGANIQYF

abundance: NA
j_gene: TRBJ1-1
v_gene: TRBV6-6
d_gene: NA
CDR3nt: TGTGCCAGCAGTCTCGGAAGTGCGGCTGAAGCTTTCTTT
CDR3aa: CASSLGSAAEAFF

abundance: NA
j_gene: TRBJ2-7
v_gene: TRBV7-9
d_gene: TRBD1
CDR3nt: TGTGCCAGCGCCACTAAGGGGGCCCACTACGAGCAGTACTTC
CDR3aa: CASATKGAHYEQYF

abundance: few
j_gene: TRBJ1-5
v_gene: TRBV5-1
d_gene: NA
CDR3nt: TGCGCCAGCAGCCCAGATCCTCTTCAGCCCCAGCATTTT
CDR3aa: CASSPDPLQPQHF

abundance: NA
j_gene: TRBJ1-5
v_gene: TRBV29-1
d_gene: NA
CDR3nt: TGCAGCGTTGGTTCAGGGGTTGGACAGCCCCAGCATTTT
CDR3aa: CSVGSGVGQPQHF

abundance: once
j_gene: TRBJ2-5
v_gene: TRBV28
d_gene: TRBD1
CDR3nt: TGTGCCAGCAGGAAACAGGGGGCAAGTCGAGAGACCCAGTACTTC
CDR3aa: CASRKQGASRETQYF

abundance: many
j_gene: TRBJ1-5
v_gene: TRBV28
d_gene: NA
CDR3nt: TGTGCCAGCAATCCCCCGAGGGCCTATCGAGGCAATCAGCCCCAGCATTTT
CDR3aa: CASNPPRAYRGNQPQHF

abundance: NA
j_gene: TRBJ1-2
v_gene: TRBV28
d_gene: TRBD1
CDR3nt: TGTGCCAGCAGGGGACAGGGTATAAACTATGGCTACACCTTC
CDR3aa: CASRGQGINYGYTF

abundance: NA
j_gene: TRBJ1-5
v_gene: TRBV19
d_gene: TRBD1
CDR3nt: TGTGCCAGTAGTATGAGACAGGGCCATCAGCCCCAGCATTTT
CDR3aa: CASSMRQGHQPQHF

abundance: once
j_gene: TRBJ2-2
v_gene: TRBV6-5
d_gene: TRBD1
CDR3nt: TGTGCCAGCAGTTACTCGCAGGGGGCGAACGACGGGGAGCTGTTTTTT
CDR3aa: CASSYSQGANDGELFF

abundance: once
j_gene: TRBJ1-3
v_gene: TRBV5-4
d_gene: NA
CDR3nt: TGTGCCAGCAGCTTGGAAACGACCGGAAACACCATATATTTT
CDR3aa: CASSLETTGNTIYF

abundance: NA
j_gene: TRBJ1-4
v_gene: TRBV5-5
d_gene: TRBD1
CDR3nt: TGTGCCAGCAGCCCAGGGGGCGCCAATGAAAAACTGTTTTTT
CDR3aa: CASSPGGANEKLFF

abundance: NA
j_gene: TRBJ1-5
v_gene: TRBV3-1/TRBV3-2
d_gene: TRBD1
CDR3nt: TGTGCCAGCAGCCAAGATGGGACAGTAGGTCAGCCCCAGCATTTT
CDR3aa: CASSQDGTVGQPQHF

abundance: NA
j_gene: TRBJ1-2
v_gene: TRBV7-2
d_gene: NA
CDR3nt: TGTGCCAGCAGCTTAAATAACGGAAACTATGGCTACACCTTC
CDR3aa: CASSLNNGNYGYTF

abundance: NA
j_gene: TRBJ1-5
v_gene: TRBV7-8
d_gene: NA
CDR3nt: TGTGCCAGCAGCTTAGTGGCAGGGACTAGCAATCAGCCCCAGCATTTT
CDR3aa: CASSLVAGTSNQPQHF

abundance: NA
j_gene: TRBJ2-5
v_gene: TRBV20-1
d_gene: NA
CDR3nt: TGCAGTGCTAGTAGGGAAGAGACCCAGTACTTC
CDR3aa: CSASREETQYF

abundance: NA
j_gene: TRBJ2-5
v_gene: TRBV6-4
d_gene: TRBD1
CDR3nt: TGTGCCAGCAGCACGGGACAGGGGAGCCAAGAGACCCAGTACTTC
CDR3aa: CASSTGQGSQETQYF